Each of the 14 T cell receptor beta chains below was sequenced from the same sample in a study of T cells after yellow fever vaccination. TCRdb itself ran the 5' RACE reads through MiXCR, one entry per CDR3 protein. The table has hundreds of thousands of distinct CDR3 sequences, approximately 13% seen once; the top ten hold 11% to 15%. Sample: PBMCs, taken on the day of the yellow fever booster vaccination. These receptors all stem from a man aged 30 to 45 who received the YFV17D yellow fever vaccine.

This clonotype was picked up a small number of times. The chain combines TRBV20-1 with TRBJ2-1; tentatively, D is TRBD1 or TRBD2 (6 bases each). Germline V gene sequence: CDR1 DFQATT, CDR2 SNEGSKA (reference sequence). CDR3 length equals 13 residues. V was trimmed by 5 bases and J by 5 bases, leaving 13 bases between them. CDR3 loop: CSAPRDINNEQFF. As DNA, the CDR3 is TGCAGTGCTCCGCGGGACATAAACAATGAGCAGTTCTTC.

This clonotype was seen a handful of times. V and J are TRBV19 and TRBJ2-1; D is possibly TRBD1 (6 bases). The length of the CDR3 is 15 residues. The ends were cut back, 7 bases at V and 4 bases at J, with 17 bases in the middle. Germline CDR1 and CDR2: LNHDA and SQIVND (reference sequence). CDR3 region: CASTQRGLGYNEQFF. In DNA form, the CDR3 reads TGTGCCAGTACCCAGAGGGGGTTAGGATACAATGAGCAGTTCTTC. The full variable domain, its missing parts supplied by reference TRBV19 and TRBJ2-1, is DGGITQSPKYLFRKEGQNVTLSCEQNLNHDAMYWYRQDPGQGLRLIYYSQIVNDFQKGDIAEGYSVSREKKESFPLTVTSAQKNPTAFYLCASTQRGLGYNEQFFGPGTRLTVL.

This clonotype was counted between two and nine times. V and J are TRBV20-1 and TRBJ1-4, with D hard to call. Germline V CDR1 and CDR2: DFQATT, SNEGSKA (reference sequence). The length of the CDR3 is 14 residues. V was clipped by 3 bases and J by 3 bases, with 11 bases between them. CDR3: CSARRGEANEKLFF. In nucleotides, the CDR3 is TGCAGTGCTAGGCGTGGGGAGGCTAATGAAAAACTGTTTTTT.

This rearrangement joins TRBV9 to TRBJ1-6, with 8 nucleotides matching TRBD1. Looked up from germline, CDR1 is SGDLS and CDR2 is YYNGEE. This CDR3 comprises 15 residues. The junction had 9 bases not matched to a gene; V was cut back by 3 bases and J by 10 bases. This chain's CDR3 is CASSGYTGGGSPLHF. The CDR3 DNA follows: TGTGCCAGCAGCGGCTATACAGGGGGGGGATCACCCCTCCACTTT.

V gene TRBV6-5 combines with J gene TRBJ2-5; unclear D gene. V was trimmed by 4 bases and J by 9 bases, leaving 21 bases between them. Germline V lookup: CDR1 MNHEY, CDR2 SVGAGI. This CDR3 has 15 residues. CDR3 nucleotides: TGTGCCAGCAGTTCTAGGACCGGCCCAGGTGGGGCCCAGTACTTC. It yields the protein CASSSRTGPGGAQYF.

This sequence joins TRBV14 and TRBJ2-1, with D possibly TRBD1 on 7 matching bases. CDR1 is SGHDN, CDR2 FVKESK, per germline. The CDR3 has 18 amino acids. V lost 1 base to trimming and J lost 3 bases, with 19 bases between them. The CDR3 reads CASSQVHGGGRRYNEQFF. The CDR3 coding sequence is TGTGCCAGCAGCCAAGTACACGGAGGGGGCCGCCGCTACAATGAGCAGTTCTTC.

In its sample, this clonotype was seen a few times. The rearrangement uses TRBV6-2 or TRBV6-3 and TRBJ2-7; D might be TRBD1 (10 bases). V was shortened by 10 bases and J by 1 base, with 35 bases between the two germline ends. CDR3 length: 20 amino acids. Germline V gene sequence: CDR1 MNHEY, CDR2 SVGEGT. DNA of the CDR3: TGTGCCACTCTTTCTGGGACAGGGGTACTTAGCGGGAGTGGATCCTACGAGCAGTACTTC. Its protein is CATLSGTGVLSGSGSYEQYF.

This clonotype was found a few times. This chain links TRBV29-1 with TRBJ2-5; D possibly uses TRBD1 or TRBD2 (5 bases each). The CDR3 extends over 12 amino acids. CDR1 SQVTM and CDR2 ANQGSEA come from the germline V gene. V gave up 3 bases and J gave up 4 bases, with 9 bases separating them. CDR3 DNA sequence: TGCAGCGTTGATGCAGGGAGAGAGACCCAGTACTTC. Translation: CSVDAGRETQYF.

The chain recombines TRBV27 with TRBJ1-2, with unresolved D. The CDR3 contains 16 residues. The V gene lost 8 bases and the J gene lost 1 base, with 20 bases spanning the gap. The germline gives CDR1 MNHEY, CDR2 SMNVEV (reference sequence). CDR3 residues: CASGRTVSLFNYGYTF. In DNA, the CDR3 is TGTGCCAGCGGAAGAACCGTTTCCCTGTTTAACTATGGCTACACCTTC.

This clonotype has a handful of counts. The chain couples TRBV5-1 to TRBJ2-7; 9 bases are a match to TRBD1. The CDR3 extends over 15 amino acids. V lost 4 bases to trimming and J lost 5 bases; unmatched junction nucleotides: 10. Germline CDR1 and CDR2: SGHRS and YFSETQ. CDR3 bases: TGCGCCAGCAGCGCCCGGGACAGGGACAACCACGAGCAGTACTTC. This codes for CASSARDRDNHEQYF.

This clonotype was detected a few times. The V gene is TRBV5-1, the J gene TRBJ2-7; perhaps TRBD2 as D (5 bases). V was trimmed by 0 bases and J by 7 bases, leaving 17 bases between them. CDR1 and CDR2 from the germline V gene are SGHRS and YFSETQ. The CDR3 loop spans 15 amino acids. The CDR3 sequence: CASSLGGSASGEQYF. The CDR3 nucleotides read TGCGCCAGCAGCTTGGGCGGTAGCGCCTCGGGAGAGCAGTACTTC.

Only a few counts were recorded for this clonotype. This rearrangement joins TRBV3-1 to TRBJ1-1; 7 positions match TRBD1. The V gene end was trimmed by 1 base and the J gene end by 4 bases; junction bases not matched to a gene: 9. The germline CDR1 and CDR2 sequences are LGHDT and YNNKEL (reference sequence). This CDR3 spans 16 amino acids. The chain's CDR3 is CASSQGPQGFPTEAFF. CDR3 nucleotides: TGTGCCAGCAGCCAAGGCCCACAGGGGTTTCCCACTGAAGCTTTCTTT.

The chain links TRBV15 to TRBJ2-3; a possible D gene is TRBD2 (7 bases). V lost 0 bases and J 7 bases, leaving 11 bases between the germline ends. The length of the CDR3 is 14 residues. Looked up from germline, CDR1 is LNHNV and CDR2 is YYDKDF (reference sequence). In DNA, the CDR3 is TGTGCCACCAGCAGAGATGGGGGGGCCAATACGCAGTATTTT. Translating gives CATSRDGGANTQYF. Full variable domain (outside the CDR3, taken from reference TRBV15 and TRBJ2-3): DAMVIQNPRYQVTQFGKPVTLSCSQTLNHNVMYWYQQKSSQAPKLLFHYYDKDFNNEADTPDNFQSRRPNTSFCFLDIRSPGLGDTAMYLCATSRDGGANTQYFGPGTRLTVL.

This clonotype has more than one count but fewer than ten. This chain connects TRBV4-3 to TRBJ2-1, with TRBD2 matching over 7 bases. The germline gives CDR1 LGHNA, CDR2 YSLEER. The CDR3 loop spans 15 amino acids. The V and J ends lost 1 base and 6 bases, in that order; junction bases with no gene match: 6. The CDR3 DNA follows: TGCGCCAGCAGCCAAGGGGGGGGGACCCTCAATGAGCAGTTCTTC. Translating it yields CASSQGGGTLNEQFF.